This TCR beta chain was sequenced during a study of cytomegalovirus exposure and HLA in healthy donors. The CDR3 runs 14 residues. The V and J ends lost 6 bases and 6 bases respectively, with 16 bases between them. The V gene's germline CDR1 is MNHNY and CDR2 SVGAGI (reference sequence). PCR used 60 Vbeta primers and 13 Jbeta primers. The data were produced by immunoSEQ multiplex PCR, yet TCRdb's version contains in-frame clones alone and is incomplete. Of 60,000 to 75,000 clones in the sample, roughly 74% were seen once. The sequence came from a woman in her thirties in good health and CMV-seropositive. The sequencing input was PBMCs. This rearrangement joins TRBV6-6 to TRBJ2-3; a possible D gene is TRBD2 (6 bases). CDR3 sequence (DNA): TGTGCCAGCAGCCAGGGCCCTGGGAGGGATACGCAGTATTTT. Its protein is CASSQGPGRDTQYF.